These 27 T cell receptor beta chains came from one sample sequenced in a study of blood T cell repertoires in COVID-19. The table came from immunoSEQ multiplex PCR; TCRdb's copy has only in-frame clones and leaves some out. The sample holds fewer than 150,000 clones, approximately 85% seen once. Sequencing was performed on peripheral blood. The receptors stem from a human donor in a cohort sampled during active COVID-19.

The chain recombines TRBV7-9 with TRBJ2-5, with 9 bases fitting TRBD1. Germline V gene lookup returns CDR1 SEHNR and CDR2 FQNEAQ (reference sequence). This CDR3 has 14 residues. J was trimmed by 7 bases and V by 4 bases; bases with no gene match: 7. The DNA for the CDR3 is TGTGCCAGCAGCTCCAGGACAGGGGTCGGGACCCAGTACTTC. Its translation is CASSSRTGVGTQYF.

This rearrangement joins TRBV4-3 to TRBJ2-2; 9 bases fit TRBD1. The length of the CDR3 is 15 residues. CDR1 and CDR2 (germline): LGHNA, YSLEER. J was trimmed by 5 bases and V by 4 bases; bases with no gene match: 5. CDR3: CASSLRQGGTGELFF. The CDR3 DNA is TGCGCCAGCAGCCTCCGACAGGGGGGTACCGGGGAGCTGTTTTTT.

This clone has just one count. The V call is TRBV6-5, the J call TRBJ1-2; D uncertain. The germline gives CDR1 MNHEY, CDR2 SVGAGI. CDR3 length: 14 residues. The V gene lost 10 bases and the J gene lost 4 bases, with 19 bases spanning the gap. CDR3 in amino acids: CATCPSGRRYGYTF. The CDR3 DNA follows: TGTGCCACCTGCCCGTCAGGCCGCCGCTATGGCTACACCTTC.

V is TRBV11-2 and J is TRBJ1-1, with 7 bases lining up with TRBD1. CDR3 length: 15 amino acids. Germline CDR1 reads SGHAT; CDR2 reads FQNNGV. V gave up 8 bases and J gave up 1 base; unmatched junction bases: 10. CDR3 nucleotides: TGTGCCAGCCGAGGACAGGCCCTAAAGAACACTGAAGCTTTCTTT. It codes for CASRGQALKNTEAFF.

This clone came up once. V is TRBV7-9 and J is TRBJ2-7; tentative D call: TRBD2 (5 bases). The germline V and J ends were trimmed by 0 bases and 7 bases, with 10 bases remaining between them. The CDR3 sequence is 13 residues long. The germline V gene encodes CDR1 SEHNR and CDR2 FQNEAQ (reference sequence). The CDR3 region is CASSLAAGGEQYF. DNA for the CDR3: TGTGCCAGCAGCTTAGCAGCTGGCGGGGAGCAGTACTTC.

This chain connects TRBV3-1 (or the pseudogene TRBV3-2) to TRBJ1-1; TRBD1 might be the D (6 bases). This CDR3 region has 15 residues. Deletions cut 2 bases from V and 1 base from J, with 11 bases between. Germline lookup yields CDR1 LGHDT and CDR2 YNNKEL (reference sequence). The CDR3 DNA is TGTGCCAGCAGCCAACTTAGGGGGAGGAACACTGAAGCTTTCTTT. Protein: CASSQLRGRNTEAFF.

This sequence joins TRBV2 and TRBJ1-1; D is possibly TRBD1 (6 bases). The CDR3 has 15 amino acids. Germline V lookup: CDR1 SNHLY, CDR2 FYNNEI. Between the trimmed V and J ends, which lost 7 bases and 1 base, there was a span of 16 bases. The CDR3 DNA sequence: TGTGCCAGCATTCGGGAACAGACAGGGAACACTGAAGCTTTCTTT. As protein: CASIREQTGNTEAFF. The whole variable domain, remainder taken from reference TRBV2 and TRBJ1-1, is EPEVTQTPSHQVTQMGQEVILRCVPISNHLYFYWYRQILGQKVEFLVSFYNNEISEKSEIFDDQFSVERPDGSNFTLKIRSTKLEDSAMYFCASIREQTGNTEAFFGQGTRLTVV.

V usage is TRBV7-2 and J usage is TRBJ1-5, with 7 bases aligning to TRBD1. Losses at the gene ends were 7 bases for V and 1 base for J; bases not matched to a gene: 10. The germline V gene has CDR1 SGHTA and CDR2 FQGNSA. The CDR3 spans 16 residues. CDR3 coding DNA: TGTGCCAGCACCCGGGACAGCGGTTTGAGCAATCAGCCCCAGCATTTT. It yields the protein CASTRDSGLSNQPQHF. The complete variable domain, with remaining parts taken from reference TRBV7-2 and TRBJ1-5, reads GAGVSQSPSNKVTEKGKDVELRCDPISGHTALYWYRQSLGQGLEFLIYFQGNSAPDKSGLPSDRFSAERTGGSVSTLTIQRTQQEDSAVYLCASTRDSGLSNQPQHFGDGTRLSIL.

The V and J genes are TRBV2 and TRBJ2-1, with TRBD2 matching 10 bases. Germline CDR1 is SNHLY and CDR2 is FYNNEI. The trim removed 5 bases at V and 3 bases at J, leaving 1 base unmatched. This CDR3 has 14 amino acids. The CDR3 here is CASSWTSGYNEQFF. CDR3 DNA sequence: TGTGCCAGCAGTTGGACTAGCGGCTACAATGAGCAGTTCTTC.

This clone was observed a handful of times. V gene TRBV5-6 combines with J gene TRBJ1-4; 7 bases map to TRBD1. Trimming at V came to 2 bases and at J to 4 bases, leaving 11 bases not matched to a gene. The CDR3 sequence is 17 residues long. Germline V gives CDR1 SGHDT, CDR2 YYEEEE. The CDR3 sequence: CASSFGQGVGGNEKLFF. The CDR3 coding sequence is TGTGCCAGCAGCTTTGGCCAGGGGGTCGGGGGTAATGAAAAACTGTTTTTT. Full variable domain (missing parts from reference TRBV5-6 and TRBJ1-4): DAGVTQSPTHLIKTRGQQVTLRCSPKSGHDTVSWYQQALGQGPQFIFQYYEEEERQRGNFPDRFSGHQFPNYSSELNVNALLLGDSALYLCASSFGQGVGGNEKLFFGSGTQLSVL.

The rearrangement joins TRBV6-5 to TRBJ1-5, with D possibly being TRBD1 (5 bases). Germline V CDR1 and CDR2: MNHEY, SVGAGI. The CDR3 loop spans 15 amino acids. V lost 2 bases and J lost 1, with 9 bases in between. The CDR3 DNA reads TGTGCCAGCAGTTACACCGCAGGGAGCAATCAGCCCCAGCATTTT. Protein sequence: CASSYTAGSNQPQHF.

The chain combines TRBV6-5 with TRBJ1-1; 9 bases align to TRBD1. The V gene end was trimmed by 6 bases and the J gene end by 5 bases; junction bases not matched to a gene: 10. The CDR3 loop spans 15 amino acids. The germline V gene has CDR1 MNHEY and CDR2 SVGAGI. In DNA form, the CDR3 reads TGTGCCAGCAGGGACCGGACAGGGGCAGCTACTGAAGCTTTCTTT. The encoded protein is CASRDRTGAATEAFF.

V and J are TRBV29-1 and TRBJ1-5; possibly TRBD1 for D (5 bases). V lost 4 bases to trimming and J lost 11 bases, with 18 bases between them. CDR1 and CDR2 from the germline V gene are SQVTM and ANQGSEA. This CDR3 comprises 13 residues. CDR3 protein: CSVGGRGSLTQHF. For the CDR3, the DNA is TGCAGCGTTGGGGGCCGGGGGAGTCTGACCCAGCATTTT.

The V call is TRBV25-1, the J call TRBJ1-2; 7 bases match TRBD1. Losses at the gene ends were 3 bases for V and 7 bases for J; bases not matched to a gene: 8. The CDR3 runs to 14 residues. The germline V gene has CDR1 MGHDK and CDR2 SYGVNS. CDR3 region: CASSDPGQLFGYTF. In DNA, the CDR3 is TGTGCCAGCAGTGACCCGGGACAGCTCTTTGGCTACACCTTC.

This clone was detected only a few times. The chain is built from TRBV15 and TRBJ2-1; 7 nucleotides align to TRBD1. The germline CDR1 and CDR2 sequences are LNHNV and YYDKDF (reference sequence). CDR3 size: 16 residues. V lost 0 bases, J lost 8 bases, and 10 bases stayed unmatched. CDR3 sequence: CATSRDSGTELDEQFF. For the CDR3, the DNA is TGTGCCACCAGCAGAGATTCCGGGACAGAGTTGGATGAGCAGTTCTTC.

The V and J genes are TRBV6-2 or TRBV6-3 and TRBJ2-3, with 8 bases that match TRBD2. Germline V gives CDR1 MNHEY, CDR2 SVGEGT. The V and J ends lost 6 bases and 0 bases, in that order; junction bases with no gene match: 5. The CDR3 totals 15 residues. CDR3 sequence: CASSSGGQSTDTQYF. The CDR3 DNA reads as TGTGCCAGCAGCAGCGGGGGCCAAAGCACAGATACGCAGTATTTT.

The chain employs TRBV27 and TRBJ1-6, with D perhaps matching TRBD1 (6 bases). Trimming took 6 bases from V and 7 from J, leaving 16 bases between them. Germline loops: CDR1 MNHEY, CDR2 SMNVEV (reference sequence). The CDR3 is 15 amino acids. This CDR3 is CASREDSQGNSPLHF. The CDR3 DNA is TGTGCCAGCAGGGAGGACAGCCAGGGGAATTCACCCCTCCACTTT.

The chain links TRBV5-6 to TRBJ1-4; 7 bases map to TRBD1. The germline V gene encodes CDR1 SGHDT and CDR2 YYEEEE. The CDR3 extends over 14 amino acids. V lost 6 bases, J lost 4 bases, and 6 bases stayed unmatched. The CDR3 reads CASTGQLNNEKLFF. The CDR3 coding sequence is TGTGCCAGCACGGGACAGCTAAATAATGAAAAACTGTTTTTT.

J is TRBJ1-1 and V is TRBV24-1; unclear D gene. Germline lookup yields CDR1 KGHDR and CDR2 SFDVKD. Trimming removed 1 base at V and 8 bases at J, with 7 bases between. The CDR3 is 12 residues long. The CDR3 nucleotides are TGTGCCACCAGTGATTTTGGGGAGGAAGCTTTCTTT. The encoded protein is CATSDFGEEAFF.

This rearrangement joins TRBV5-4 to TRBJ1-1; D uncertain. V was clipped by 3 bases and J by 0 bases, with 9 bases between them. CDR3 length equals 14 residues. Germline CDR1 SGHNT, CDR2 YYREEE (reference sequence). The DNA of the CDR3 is TGTGCCAGCAGCTCCAGGCTCCTGAACACTGAAGCTTTCTTT. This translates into CASSSRLLNTEAFF.

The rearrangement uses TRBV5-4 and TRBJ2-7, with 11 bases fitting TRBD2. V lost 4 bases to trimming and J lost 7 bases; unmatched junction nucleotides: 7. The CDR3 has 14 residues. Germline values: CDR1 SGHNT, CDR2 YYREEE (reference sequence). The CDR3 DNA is TGTGCCAGCAGCCGACTAGCGGGGTATGAAGAGCAGTACTTC. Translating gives CASSRLAGYEEQYF. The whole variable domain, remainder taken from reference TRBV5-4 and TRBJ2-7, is ETGVTQSPTHLIKTRGQQVTLRCSSQSGHNTVSWYQQALGQGPQFIFQYYREEENGRGNFPPRFSGLQFPNYSSELNVNALELDDSALYLCASSRLAGYEEQYFGPGTRLTVT.

The CDR3 spells CASSWARFGNIQYF. For the CDR3, the DNA is TGTGCCAGCAGTTGGGCCCGGTTTGGAAACATTCAGTACTTC. This chain links TRBV27 with TRBJ2-4, with D unclear. This CDR3 comprises 14 residues. The germline CDR1 and CDR2 sequences are MNHEY and SMNVEV (reference sequence). Trimming pared 4 bases from V and 6 bases from J, leaving 13 bases between.

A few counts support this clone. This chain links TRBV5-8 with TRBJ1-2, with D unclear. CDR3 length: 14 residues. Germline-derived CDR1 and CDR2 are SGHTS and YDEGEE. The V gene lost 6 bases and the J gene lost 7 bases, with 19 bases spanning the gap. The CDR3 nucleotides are TGTGCCAGCACCTCTGAAGGAGTCCTGCGTGGCTACACCTTC. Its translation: CASTSEGVLRGYTF.

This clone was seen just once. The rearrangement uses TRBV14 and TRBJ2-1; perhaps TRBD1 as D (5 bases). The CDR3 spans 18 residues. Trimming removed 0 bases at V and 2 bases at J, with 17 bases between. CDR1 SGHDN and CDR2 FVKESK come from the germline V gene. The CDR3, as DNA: TGTGCCAGCAGCCAAGATCCAGCACAAATAGGGGCCTACAATGAGCAGTTCTTC. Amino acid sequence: CASSQDPAQIGAYNEQFF.

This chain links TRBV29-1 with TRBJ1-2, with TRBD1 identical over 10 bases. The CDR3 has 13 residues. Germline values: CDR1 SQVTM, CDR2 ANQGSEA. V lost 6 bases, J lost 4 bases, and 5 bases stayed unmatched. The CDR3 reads CSVPTGGGYGYTF. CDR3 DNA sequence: TGCAGCGTCCCGACAGGGGGCGGCTATGGCTACACCTTC.

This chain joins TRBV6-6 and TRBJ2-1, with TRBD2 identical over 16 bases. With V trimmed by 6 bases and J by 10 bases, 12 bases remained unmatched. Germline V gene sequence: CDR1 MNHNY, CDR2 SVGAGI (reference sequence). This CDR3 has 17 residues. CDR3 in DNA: TGTGCCAGCAGGCGACCGGGACTAGCGGGAGGGGGCAACGAGCAGTTCTTC. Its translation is CASRRPGLAGGGNEQFF.

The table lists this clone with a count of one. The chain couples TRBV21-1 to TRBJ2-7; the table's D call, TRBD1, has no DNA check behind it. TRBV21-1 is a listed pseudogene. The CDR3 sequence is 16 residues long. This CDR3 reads CASIKKRGQGTYEQYV. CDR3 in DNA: TGTGCCAGCATCAAGAAAAGGGGACAGGGCACCTACGAGCAGTACGTC.